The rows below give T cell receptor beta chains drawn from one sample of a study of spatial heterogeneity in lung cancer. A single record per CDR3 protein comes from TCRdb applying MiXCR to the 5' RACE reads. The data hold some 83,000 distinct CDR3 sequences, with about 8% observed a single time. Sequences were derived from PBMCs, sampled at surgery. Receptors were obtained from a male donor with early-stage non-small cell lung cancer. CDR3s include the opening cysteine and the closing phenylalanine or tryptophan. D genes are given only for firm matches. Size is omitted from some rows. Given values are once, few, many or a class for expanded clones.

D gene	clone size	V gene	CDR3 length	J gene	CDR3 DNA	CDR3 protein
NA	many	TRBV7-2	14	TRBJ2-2	TGTGCCAGCAGCTTGCAGGGGTACACCGGGGAGCTGTTTTTT	CASSLQGYTGELFF
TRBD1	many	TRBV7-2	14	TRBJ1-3	TGTGCCAGCAGCTTGCCGGGACAGGGAAACACCATATATTTT	CASSLPGQGNTIYF
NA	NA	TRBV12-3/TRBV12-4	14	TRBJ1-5	TGTGCCAGCAGTTTGGGGAATGGCAATCAGCCCCAGCATTTT	CASSLGNGNQPQHF
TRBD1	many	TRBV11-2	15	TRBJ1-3	TGTGCCAGCAGCCACCTGGGACAGGTGGGAAACACCATATATTTT	CASSHLGQVGNTIYF
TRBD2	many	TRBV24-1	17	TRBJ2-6	TGTGCCACCAGTGATCCTCTAGCGGGAGCTGGGGCCAACGTCCTGACTTTC	CATSDPLAGAGANVLTF
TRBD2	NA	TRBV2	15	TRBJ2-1	TGTGCCAGCAGTGAAAACCCGGGAGGGCCAAATGAGCAGTTCTTC	CASSENPGGPNEQFF
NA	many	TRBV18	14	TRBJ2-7	TGTGCCAGCTCACCACGGCAGGGAAGCGACGAGCAGTACTTC	CASSPRQGSDEQYF
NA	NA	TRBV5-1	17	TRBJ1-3	TGCGCCAGCAGCGCTCAGGGGACTGCATCTTCTGGAAACACCATATATTTT	CASSAQGTASSGNTIYF
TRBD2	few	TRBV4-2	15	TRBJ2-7	TGTGCCAGCAGCCAGAAGGGTAGCGGGAGTTACGAGCAGTACTTC	CASSQKGSGSYEQYF
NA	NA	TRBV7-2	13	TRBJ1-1	TGTGCCAGCAGGCTAGTTTGGAACACTGAAGCTTTCTTT	CASRLVWNTEAFF
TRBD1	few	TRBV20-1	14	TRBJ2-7	TGCAGTGCCTCAAAGGCCGGGACAGCCTACGAGCAGTACTTC	CSASKAGTAYEQYF
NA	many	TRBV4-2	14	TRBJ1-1	TGTGCCAGCAGCCAGACGGGACAAGACACTGAAGCTTTCTTT	CASSQTGQDTEAFF
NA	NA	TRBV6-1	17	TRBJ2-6	TGTGCCAGCTCCAAATCGCCGCGGAGCTCTGGGGCCAACGTCCTGACTTTC	CASSKSPRSSGANVLTF
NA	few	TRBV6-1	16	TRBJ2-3	TGTGCCAGCAGTGAAGTCCCTGGGGTAGGGGCAGGTACGCAGTATTTT	CASSEVPGVGAGTQYF
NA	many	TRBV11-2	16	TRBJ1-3	TGTGCCAGCAGCCTAGGACCCGGAGGGTCCGGAAACACCATATATTTT	CASSLGPGGSGNTIYF
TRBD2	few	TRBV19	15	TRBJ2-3	TGTGCCACCCAACCGACTAGCAGACGCACAGATACGCAGTATTTT	CATQPTSRRTDTQYF
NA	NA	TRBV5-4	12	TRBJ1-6	TGTGCCAGCAGCTTAGACTATTCACCCCTCCACTTT	CASSLDYSPLHF
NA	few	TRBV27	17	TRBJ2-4	TGTGCCAGCAGTTCCAGGACAGACTCGGGCTCGGAAAACATTCAGTACTTC	CASSSRTDSGSENIQYF
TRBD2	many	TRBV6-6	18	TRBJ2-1	TGTGCCAGCAGTTACGGGCCTGGGGCGACTAGCGGGATAGGGGAGCAGTTCTTC	CASSYGPGATSGIGEQFF
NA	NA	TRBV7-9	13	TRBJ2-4	TGTGCCAGCAGCTTAGATCTAGGAAATAATCAGTACTTC	CASSLDLGNNQYF
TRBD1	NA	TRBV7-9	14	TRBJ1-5	TGTGCCAGCAGCTCGCGGACAGGGGATCAGCCCCAGCATTTT	CASSSRTGDQPQHF